This T cell receptor beta chain was documented in a study of shared clonotypes between healthy human individuals. Study results and caveats: What limited the represented genetic and exposure-history diversity was the small number of donors. A generally larger estimated richness was seen in naive subsets than in memory subsets. A handful of donors showed sharing of approximately 5% of naive CD4 clonotypes.

This clone appeared a single time. Its antigen is as yet unknown. The germline V and J ends were trimmed by 6 bases and 2 bases, with 8 bases remaining between them. This CDR3 is 12 amino acids long. The germline CDR1 and CDR2 sequences are MNHEY and SMNVEV (reference sequence). Authors' processing steps: Filtering was not the same, since immunoSEQ gave junction-only sequences without quality scores. This table comes from immunoSEQ multiplex PCR, and its TCRdb copy is limited to in-frame clones, with some not included. The V and J calls and the clone size are those of that table, but D and trimming were determined from the DNA. The data show approximately 320,000 clones, roughly 84% seen once.

This TCR was recovered from a man between 18 and 35 years old in good health. Source material: memory CD8+ T cells sorted from blood. The subset denotes: CD45RO+ cells pooled with CCR7-negative TemRA cells. The genes are TRBV27 and TRBJ2-7; either TRBD1 or TRBD2 may supply D (5 bases each). CDR3 nucleotide sequence: TGTGCCAGCAGCCCGGGGCCCTACGAGCAGTACTTC. Amino acid sequence: CASSPGPYEQYF.